This T cell receptor beta chain stems from a study of shared clonotypes between healthy human individuals (dated by TCRdb to 2018 to 2021). For the study in its entirety: The cohort comprised two women and a few men aged 18 to 49 years. Per donor, leukapheresis produced somewhere between about 0.94 and 10 billion PBMCs. The study deeply sequenced blood TCR repertoires of about 5 healthy adults to estimate repertoire size and the extent of clonotype sharing between individuals. To increase sequencing depth and limit assay-specific biases, TCR repertoire library preparation and sequencing were carried out by different laboratories using diverse techniques. For each donor, CD4 naive and CD4 memory were each given three plates, CD8 naive was given two plates, and CD8 memory was given one plate.

Using the deep immunoSEQ assay, multiplex PCR amplified TCR CDR3 regions from genomic DNA. Extracted genomic DNA from each cell subset was distributed evenly across all wells of several immunoSEQ 96-well plates, and each plate was treated as a replicate. For sorted subsets, each replicate PCR was loaded with around 200 ng genomic DNA, equivalent to some 31,000 T cell genomes. Purified libraries were quantified with a Qubit 3.0 fluorometer, sized on a Bioanalyzer 2100, and re-quantified with the KAPA Library Quantification kit. A separate single-read 150-cycle Illumina NextSeq 550 flow cell was used to sequence each immunoSEQ 96-well plate. Concerning the study's data processing: Because the immunoSEQ output held only junctional sequences and lacked quality scores, the filtering could not match the filtering applied to full-length reads. Sequences were annotated with PyIR, a Python wrapper for IgBLAST v1.9, using IMGT germline references to assign V/J genes and CDR3. Reads were removed for weak V/J assignments (E-value above 1e-6), missing CDR3, stop codons, out-of-frame junctions, or ambiguous translated residues. A V3J clonotype was defined by an identical inferred V gene, J gene, and CDR3 amino acid sequence. To compute the percentage overlap between repertoires, the number of shared unique clonotypes was divided by the size of the smaller repertoire. Three approaches were used to assess repertoire richness: RTK rarefaction, the Chao1 estimator, and Recon v2.1 estimates of unobserved clonotypes. Generation probabilities for all TCRbeta clonotypes obtained by the gDNA method from a handful of donors were computed using OLGA. Entries here come from immuneACCESS through TCRdb and include only in-frame sequences with V and J called. Some clones fail to appear in such tables; in the studies checked, an unresolved V gene covers under half of the shortfall, and the cause of the remainder is unknown. From that table come the V and J calls and clone size; the DNA was used to work out D and trimming. For this sample the table gives over a million clones, of which 95% to 97% were detected only once. Together, the top ten hold 1% to 1.5% of the sample.

Points the paper makes about the study in general: Pairwise subsampling indicated that sequencing depth was expected to affect the degree of clonotype sharing among donors. Rarefaction of sorted-subset datasets indicated incomplete sequencing despite the large sequencing depth. Larger estimated clonotype richness was generally found for naive subsets than for memory subsets. Because the study included a small number of donors, the genetic and exposure-history diversity represented was limited. Compared with non-shared clonotypes, the clonotypes found in all four sorted-subset donors had higher generation probabilities. Across a handful of donors, about 5.2% of naive CD4, 3% to 3.5% of naive CD8, 2% to 2.5% of memory CD4, and 0.4% of memory CD8 clonotypes were shared. Sampling was restricted to blood, and TCR repertoires in tissue are likely to differ from TCR repertoires in blood.

The donors were healthy, HIV-negative adults with no recently reported acute infections or vaccinations. All donors were Caucasian adults living in Nashville, Tennessee, USA. Magnetic negative selection was used to enrich CD4+ T cells, after which naive cells were positively selected on CD45RA and the negative fraction became the memory subset. After blood collection by leukapheresis, PBMCs were isolated using Ficoll-Histopaque density gradient centrifugation and then cryopreserved in the vapor phase of liquid nitrogen. Purity and quantity of every magnetically sorted T cell population were checked by analytical flow cytometry. From each sorted fraction, genomic DNA was isolated and quantified by UV absorbance on a Nanodrop 2000c. Points on this clone: Its antigen is currently not known. No base quality values were provided; no much bigger clone lies one nucleotide off.

For CDR1 and CDR2, the germline V gene lists MNHNS and SASEGT. The V and J ends are trimmed by 6 bases and 4 bases, leaving 13 bases between them. The CDR3 holds 14 amino acids from the cysteine to the phenylalanine. CDR3 DNA only is kept here, 42 bases in frame from base 1. The source is a man aged 25-45 years in good health. The sample was naive CD4+ T cells sorted from blood. According to the study, the label for this sample's cell subset or site signals: CD45RA+ positively selected. The receptor chain draws on TRBV6-1 and TRBJ1-3; the D gene identity is not certain. The CDR3 protein is CASSLDNWGNTIYF. The nucleotide sequence is TGTGCCAGCAGCCTAGATAACTGGGGAAACACCATATATTTT.